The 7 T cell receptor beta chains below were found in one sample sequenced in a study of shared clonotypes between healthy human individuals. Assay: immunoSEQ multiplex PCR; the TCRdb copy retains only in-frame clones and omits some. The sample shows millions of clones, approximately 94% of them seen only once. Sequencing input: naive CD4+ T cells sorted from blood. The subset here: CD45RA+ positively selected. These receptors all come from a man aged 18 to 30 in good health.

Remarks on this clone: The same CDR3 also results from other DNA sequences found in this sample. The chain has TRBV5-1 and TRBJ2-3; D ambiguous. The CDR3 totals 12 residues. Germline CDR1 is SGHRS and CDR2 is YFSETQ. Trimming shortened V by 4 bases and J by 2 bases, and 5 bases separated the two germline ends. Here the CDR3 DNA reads TGCGCCAGCAGCCTGAACACAGATACGCAGTATTTT. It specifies CASSLNTDTQYF.

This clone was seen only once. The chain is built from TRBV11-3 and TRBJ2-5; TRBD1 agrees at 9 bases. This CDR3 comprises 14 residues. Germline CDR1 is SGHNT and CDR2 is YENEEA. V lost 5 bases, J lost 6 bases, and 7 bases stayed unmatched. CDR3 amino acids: CASSAGTGWKTQYF. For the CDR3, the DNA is TGTGCCAGCAGCGCCGGGACAGGGTGGAAGACCCAGTACTTC.

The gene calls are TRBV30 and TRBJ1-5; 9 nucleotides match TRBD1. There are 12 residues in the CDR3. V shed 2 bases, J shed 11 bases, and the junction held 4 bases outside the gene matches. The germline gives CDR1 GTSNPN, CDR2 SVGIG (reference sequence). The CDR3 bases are TGTGCCTGGAGTTCACAGGGGGCGACCCAGCATTTT. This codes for CAWSSQGATQHF.

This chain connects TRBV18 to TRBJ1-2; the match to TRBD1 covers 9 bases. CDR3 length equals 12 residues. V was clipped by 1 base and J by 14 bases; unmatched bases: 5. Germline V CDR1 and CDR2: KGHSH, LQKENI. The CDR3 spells CASSPLDGQGTF. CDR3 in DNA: TGTGCCAGCTCACCACTAGATGGACAGGGGACCTTC.

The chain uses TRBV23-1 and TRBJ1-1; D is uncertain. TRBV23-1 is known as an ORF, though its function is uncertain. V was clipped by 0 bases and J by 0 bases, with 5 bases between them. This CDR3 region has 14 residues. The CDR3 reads CASSQSRLNTEAFF. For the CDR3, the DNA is TGCGCCAGCAGTCAATCAAGGTTGAACACTGAAGCTTTCTTT.

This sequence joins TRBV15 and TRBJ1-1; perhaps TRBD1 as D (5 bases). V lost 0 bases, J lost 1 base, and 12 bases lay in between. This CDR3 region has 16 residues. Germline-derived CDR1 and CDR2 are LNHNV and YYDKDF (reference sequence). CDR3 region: CATSRDSWGGNTEAFF. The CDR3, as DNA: TGTGCCACCAGCAGAGATAGTTGGGGGGGGAACACTGAAGCTTTCTTT.

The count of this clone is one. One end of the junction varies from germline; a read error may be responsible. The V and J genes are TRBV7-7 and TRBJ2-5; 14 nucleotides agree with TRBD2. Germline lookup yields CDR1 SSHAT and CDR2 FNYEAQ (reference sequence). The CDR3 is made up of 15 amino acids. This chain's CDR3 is CASSEGLAGAETQYF. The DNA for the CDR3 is TGTGCTAGCAGCGAGGGACTAGCGGGGGCCGAGACCCAGTACTTC. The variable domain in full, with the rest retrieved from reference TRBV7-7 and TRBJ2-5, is GAGVSQSPRYKVTKRGQDVTLRCDPISSHATLYWYQQALGQGPEFLTYFNYEAQPDKSGLPSDRFSAERPEGSISTLTIQRTEQRDSAMYRCASSEGLAGAETQYFGPGTRLLVL.